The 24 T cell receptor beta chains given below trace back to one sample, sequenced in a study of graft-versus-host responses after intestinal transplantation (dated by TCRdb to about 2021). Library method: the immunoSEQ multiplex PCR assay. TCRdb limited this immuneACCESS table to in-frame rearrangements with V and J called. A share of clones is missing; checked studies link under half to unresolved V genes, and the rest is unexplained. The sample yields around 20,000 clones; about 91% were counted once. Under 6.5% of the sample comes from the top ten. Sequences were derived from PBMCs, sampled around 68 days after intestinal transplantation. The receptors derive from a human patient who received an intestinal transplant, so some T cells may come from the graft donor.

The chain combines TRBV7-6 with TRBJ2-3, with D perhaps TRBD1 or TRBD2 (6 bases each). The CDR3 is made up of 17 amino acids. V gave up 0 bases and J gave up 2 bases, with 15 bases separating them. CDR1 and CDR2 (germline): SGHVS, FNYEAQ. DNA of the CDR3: TGTGCCAGCAGCTTAGCGGGGGGAACAGGGACCACAGATACGCAGTATTTT. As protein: CASSLAGGTGTTDTQYF.

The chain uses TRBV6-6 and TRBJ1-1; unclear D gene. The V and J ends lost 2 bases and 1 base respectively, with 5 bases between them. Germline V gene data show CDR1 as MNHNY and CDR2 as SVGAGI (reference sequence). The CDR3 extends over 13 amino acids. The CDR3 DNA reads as TGTGCCAGCAGTTACACAAAGAACACTGAAGCTTTCTTT. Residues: CASSYTKNTEAFF.

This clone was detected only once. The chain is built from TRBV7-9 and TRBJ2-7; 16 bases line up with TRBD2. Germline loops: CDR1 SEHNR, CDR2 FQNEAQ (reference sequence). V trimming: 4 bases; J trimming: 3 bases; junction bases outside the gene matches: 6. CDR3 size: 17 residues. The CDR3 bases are TGTGCCAGCAGCTCGGGGACTAGCGGGGGGGAGCACTACGAGCAGTACTTC. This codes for CASSSGTSGGEHYEQYF.

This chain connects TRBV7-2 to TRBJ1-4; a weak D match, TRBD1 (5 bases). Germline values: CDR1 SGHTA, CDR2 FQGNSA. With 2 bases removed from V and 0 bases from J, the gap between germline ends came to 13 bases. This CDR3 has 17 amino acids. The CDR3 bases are TGTGCCAGCAGCTTATTTGGGGGGATCCCAACTAATGAAAAACTGTTTTTT. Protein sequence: CASSLFGGIPTNEKLFF.

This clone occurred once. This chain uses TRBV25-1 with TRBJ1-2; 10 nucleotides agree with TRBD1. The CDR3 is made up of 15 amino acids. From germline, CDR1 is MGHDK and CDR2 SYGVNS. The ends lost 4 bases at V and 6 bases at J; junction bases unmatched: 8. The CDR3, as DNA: TGTGCCAGCAGTGGACCCGGGACAGGGGTGAATGGCTACACCTTC. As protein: CASSGPGTGVNGYTF.

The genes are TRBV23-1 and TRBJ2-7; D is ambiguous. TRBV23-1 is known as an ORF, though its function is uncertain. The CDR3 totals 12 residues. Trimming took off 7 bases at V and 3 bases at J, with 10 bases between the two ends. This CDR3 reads CASTKFRYEQYF. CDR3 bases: TGCGCCAGCACCAAGTTCCGCTACGAGCAGTACTTC.

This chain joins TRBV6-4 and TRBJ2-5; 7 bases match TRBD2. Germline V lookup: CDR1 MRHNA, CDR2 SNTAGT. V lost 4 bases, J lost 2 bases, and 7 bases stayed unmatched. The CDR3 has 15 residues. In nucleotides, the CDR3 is TGTGCCAGCAGTGTAGGAGCGGGGAGTCAAGAGACCCAGTACTTC. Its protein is CASSVGAGSQETQYF.

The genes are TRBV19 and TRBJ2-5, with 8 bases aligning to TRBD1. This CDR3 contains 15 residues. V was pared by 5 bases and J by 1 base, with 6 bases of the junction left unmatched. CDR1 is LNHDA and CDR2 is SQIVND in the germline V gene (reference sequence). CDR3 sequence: CASSYGQGFQETQYF. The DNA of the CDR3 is TGTGCCAGTAGTTATGGACAGGGCTTCCAAGAGACCCAGTACTTC.

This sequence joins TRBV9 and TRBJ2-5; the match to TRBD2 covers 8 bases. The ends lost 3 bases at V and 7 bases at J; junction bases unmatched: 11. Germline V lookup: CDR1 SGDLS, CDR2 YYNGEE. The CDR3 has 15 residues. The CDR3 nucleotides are TGTGCCAGCAGCGGGGCGGGGGGCTCTACAGGGACCCAGTACTTC. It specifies CASSGAGGSTGTQYF.

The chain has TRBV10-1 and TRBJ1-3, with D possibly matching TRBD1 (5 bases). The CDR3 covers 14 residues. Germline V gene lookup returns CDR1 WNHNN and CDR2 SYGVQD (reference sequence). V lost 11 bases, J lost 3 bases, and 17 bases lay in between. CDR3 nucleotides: TGCGCCGGGTGGGACCCCGGGGATGGAAACACCATATATTTT. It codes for CAGWDPGDGNTIYF.

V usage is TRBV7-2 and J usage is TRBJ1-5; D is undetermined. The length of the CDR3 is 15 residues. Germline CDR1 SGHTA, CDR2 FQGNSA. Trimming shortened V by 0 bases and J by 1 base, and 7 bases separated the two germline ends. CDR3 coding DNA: TGTGCCAGCAGCTTAGCAGGGCGGAGCAATCAGCCCCAGCATTTT. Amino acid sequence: CASSLAGRSNQPQHF. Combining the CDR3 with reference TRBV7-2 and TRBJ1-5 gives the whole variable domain GAGVSQSPSNKVTEKGKDVELRCDPISGHTALYWYRQSLGQGLEFLIYFQGNSAPDKSGLPSDRFSAERTGGSVSTLTIQRTQQEDSAVYLCASSLAGRSNQPQHFGDGTRLSIL.

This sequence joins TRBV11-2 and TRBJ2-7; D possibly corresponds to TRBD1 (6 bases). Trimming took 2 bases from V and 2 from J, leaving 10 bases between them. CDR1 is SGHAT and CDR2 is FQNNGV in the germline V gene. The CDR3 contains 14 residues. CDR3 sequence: CASSLQGMPYEQYF. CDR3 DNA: TGTGCCAGCAGCTTACAGGGGATGCCCTACGAGCAGTACTTC.

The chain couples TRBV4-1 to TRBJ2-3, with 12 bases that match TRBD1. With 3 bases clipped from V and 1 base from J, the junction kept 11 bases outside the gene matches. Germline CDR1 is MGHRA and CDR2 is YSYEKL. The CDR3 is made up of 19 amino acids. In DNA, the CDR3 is TGCGCCAGCAGCCATGGCCGGGACAGGGGGCGCCGGGGCACAGATACGCAGTATTTT. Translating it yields CASSHGRDRGRRGTDTQYF.

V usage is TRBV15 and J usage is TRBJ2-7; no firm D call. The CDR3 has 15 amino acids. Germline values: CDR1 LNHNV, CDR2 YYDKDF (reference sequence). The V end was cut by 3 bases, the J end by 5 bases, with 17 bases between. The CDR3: CATSRGSKTQDEQYF. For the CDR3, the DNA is TGTGCCACCAGCAGGGGGTCTAAGACTCAGGACGAGCAGTACTTC.

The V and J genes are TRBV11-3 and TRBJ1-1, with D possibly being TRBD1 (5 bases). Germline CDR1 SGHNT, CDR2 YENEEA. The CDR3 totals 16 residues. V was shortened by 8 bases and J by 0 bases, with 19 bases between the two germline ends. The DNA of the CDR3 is TGTGCCAGCCACGGAAGGGGAAGTAGGGTGAACACTGAAGCTTTCTTT. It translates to CASHGRGSRVNTEAFF.

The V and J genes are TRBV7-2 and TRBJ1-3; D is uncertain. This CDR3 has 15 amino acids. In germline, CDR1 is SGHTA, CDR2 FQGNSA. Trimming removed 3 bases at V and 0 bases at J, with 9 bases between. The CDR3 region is CASSFWGSSGNTIYF. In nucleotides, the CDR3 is TGTGCCAGCAGCTTCTGGGGAAGCTCTGGAAACACCATATATTTT.

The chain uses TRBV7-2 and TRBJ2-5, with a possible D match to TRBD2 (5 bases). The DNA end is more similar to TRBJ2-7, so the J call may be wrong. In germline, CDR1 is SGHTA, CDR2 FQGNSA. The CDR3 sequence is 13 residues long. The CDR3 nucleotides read TGTGCCAGCAGCACCGGACTGCTCTACGAGCAGTACTTC. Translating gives CASSTGLLYEQYF.

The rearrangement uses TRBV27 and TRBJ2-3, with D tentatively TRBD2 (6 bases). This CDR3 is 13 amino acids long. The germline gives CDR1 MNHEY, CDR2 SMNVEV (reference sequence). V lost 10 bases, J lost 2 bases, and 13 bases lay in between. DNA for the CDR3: TGTGCCACCCGGGACTCTAACACAGATACGCAGTATTTT. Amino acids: CATRDSNTDTQYF.

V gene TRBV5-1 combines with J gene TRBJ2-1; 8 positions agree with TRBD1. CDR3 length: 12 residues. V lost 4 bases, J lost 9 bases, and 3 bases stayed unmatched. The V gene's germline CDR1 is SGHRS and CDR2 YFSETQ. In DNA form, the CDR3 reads TGCGCCAGCAGCCTACAGGGGGGTGAGCAGTTCTTC. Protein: CASSLQGGEQFF.

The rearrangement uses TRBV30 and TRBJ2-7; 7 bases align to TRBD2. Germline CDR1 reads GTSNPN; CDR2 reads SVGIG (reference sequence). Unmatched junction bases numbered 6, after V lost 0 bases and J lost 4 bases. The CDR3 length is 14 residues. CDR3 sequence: CAWSVRGRGYEQYF. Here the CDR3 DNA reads TGTGCCTGGAGTGTACGGGGGAGGGGATACGAGCAGTACTTC.

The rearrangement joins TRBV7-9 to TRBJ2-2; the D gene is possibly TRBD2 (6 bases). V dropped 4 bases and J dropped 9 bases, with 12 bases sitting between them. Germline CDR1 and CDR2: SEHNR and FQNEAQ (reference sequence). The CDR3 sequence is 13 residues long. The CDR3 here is CASSSAGRRELFF. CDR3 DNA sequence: TGTGCCAGCAGCTCCGCAGGGAGGCGGGAGCTGTTTTTT.

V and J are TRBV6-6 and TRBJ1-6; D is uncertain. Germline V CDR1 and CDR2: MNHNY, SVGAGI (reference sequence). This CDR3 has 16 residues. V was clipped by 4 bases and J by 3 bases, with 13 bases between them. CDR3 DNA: TGTGCCAGCAGTTCCCTGGACGGGTTCTATAATTCACCCCTCCACTTT. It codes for CASSSLDGFYNSPLHF.

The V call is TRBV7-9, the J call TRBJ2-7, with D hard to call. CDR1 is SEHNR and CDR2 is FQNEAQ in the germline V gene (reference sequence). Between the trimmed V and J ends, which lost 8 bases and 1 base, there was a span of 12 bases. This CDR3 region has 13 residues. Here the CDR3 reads CASQGPTSYEQYF. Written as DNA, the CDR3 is TGTGCCAGCCAAGGGCCAACTTCCTACGAGCAGTACTTC.

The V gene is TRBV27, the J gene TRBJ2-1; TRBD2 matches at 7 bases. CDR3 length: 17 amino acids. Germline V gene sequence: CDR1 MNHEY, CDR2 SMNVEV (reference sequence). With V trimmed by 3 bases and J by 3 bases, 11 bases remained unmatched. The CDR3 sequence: CASSLGSGAARYNEQFF. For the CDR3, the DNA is TGTGCCAGCAGTTTGGGCAGCGGGGCTGCGCGCTACAATGAGCAGTTCTTC.